This T cell receptor (beta chain) was found in a study of cytomegalovirus exposure and HLA in healthy donors. CDR1 and CDR2 from the germline V gene are MNHEY and SVGAGI. The CDR3 covers 11 residues. Trimming cost V 4 bases and J 9 bases, with 7 bases left between them. Libraries were prepared by immunoSEQ multiplex PCR; TCRdb keeps only in-frame clonotypes and omits some of them. This sample yields over 85,000 clones, of which roughly 87% are seen a single time; over 1.5% belongs to the top ten. Study conclusions and caveats: Listed as cytomegalovirus-associated were over 150 TCR beta chains.

Details on this clone: Antigen: not known.

Input material: PBMCs. The V gene is TRBV6-5, the J gene TRBJ2-1; D is uncertain. The source of this sequence is a woman aged 18-29 years in good health and CMV-seronegative. CDR3 amino acids: CASSFALEQFF. CDR3 coding DNA: TGTGCCAGCAGTTTCGCGCTTGAGCAGTTCTTC.